This paragraph covers one T cell receptor beta chain sequence. The antigen is undetermined. The sample comes from a study of B cell selection in AIRE deficiency. Study-level results: Of fewer than 4,500 shared Treg TCRbeta sequences, 31.6% were healthy-donor-only and just under 9.5% patient-only. Shared Treg sequences were biased toward short CDR3s with few non-templated nucleotide insertions.

The sorted conventional CD4 T cells were gated as CD4+CD127+. After removal of 1 base from V and 8 bases from J, the junction contained 7 bases not matched to a gene. CDR3 length: 14 residues. Germline CDR1 and CDR2: MNHNS and SASEGT. Sequencing was performed with immunoSEQ multiplex PCR; in TCRdb, only in-frame clones are kept and a portion is missing. The table has some 24,000 clones, 95% to 98% seen once. What was sequenced was CD4+CD127+ conventional T cells sorted from PBMCs. The receptor was derived from a human donor in good health. The chain joins TRBV6-1 to TRBJ2-7, with 8 bases lining up with TRBD1. The CDR3 DNA reads TGTGCCAGCAGTGAAGGGCGGGCAGGGGGCAAGCAGTACTTC. This translates into CASSEGRAGGKQYF.